This TCR beta chain was identified in a study of T cells after posttransplantation cyclophosphamide. Broader study findings: Recipient CMV seropositivity and CMV reactivation strongly tracked TRB clonality. Tissue-infiltrating T cells from skin or gut overlapped little with blood T cells. Later blood repertoires were often dominated by clones from the donor CD8+ memory compartment.

Data came from immunoSEQ multiplex PCR; TCRdb stores just in-frame clones and leaves some out. The profile shows about 16,000 clones, 94% of them singletons. Germline trimming cut 2 bases from V and 5 bases from J; bases unmatched to any gene: 13. The CDR3 is 17 residues long. As for this clone: As yet, its antigen is unknown.

Cells defined as naive were viable CD3+CD4+ or CD3+CD8+ and CCR7+CD45RA+CD45RO-CD95-CD27+CD28+. This clonotype was sampled from a woman aged 45-59 years in good health and a related stem cell transplant donor. The chain links TRBV5-3 to TRBJ2-1; TRBD2 matches at 7 bases. TRBV5-3 falls under the ORF class, with uncertain function. The sample taken for sequencing was naive CD4+ T cells sorted from blood. CDR3 residues: CARSFRFVQRDNNEQFF. The CDR3 DNA reads TGTGCCAGAAGCTTCAGGTTCGTGCAGCGGGATAACAATGAGCAGTTCTTC.